The sequence of this T cell receptor (beta chain) was determined in a study of shared clonotypes between healthy human individuals (dated by TCRdb to the early 2020s). Broadly, across the study: The cohort comprised a couple of women and a few men aged 18 to 49 years. Leukapheresis yielded between about 0.85 and 10 billion PBMCs per donor. The study deeply sequenced blood TCR repertoires of about 5 healthy adults to estimate repertoire size and the extent of clonotype sharing between individuals. Libraries were prepared and TCR repertoires were sequenced by different laboratories using diverse techniques, in order to increase sequencing depth and limit assay-specific biases. For each donor, CD4 naive and CD4 memory were each given three plates, CD8 naive was given two plates, and CD8 memory was given one plate. Study-level results and caveats: Clonotypes shared by all four sorted-subset donors showed higher generation probabilities than non-shared clonotypes. Incomplete sequencing was indicated by rarefaction of sorted-subset datasets, despite the large sequencing depth. The genetic and exposure-history diversity represented was limited by the small number of donors. About 4.5% of naive CD4, 3.5% of naive CD8, approximately 2% of memory CD4, and about 0.4% of memory CD8 clonotypes were shared across several donors. Sampling was limited to blood, and TCR repertoires in tissue likely differ from TCR repertoires in blood. Estimated clonotype richness was generally larger for naive than for memory subsets. Pairwise subsampling led to the expectation that sequencing depth would affect the degree of clonotype sharing among donors.

The germline V and J ends show losses of 5 bases and 7 bases respectively, and no gene match explains 6 bases of the junction. Taken from the germline V gene, the CDR1 and CDR2 loops are SGHTA and FQGNSA. The CDR3 contains 13 residues, cysteine and phenylalanine counted. Of the read, only the CDR3 DNA is kept; its 39 bases are in frame from base 1. Details on this clone: No antigen is known for it. It has no much larger one-base neighbor in the sample; base qualities were not kept.

Using the deep immunoSEQ assay, multiplex PCR amplified TCR CDR3 regions from genomic DNA. For each cell subset, the extracted genomic DNA was distributed evenly across all wells of several immunoSEQ 96-well plates, and each plate served as one replicate. For sorted subsets, about 0.2 ug genomic DNA, equal to some 28,000 T cell genomes, was loaded into each replicate PCR. Purified libraries were quantified with a Qubit 3.0 fluorometer, sized on a Bioanalyzer 2100, and re-quantified with the KAPA Library Quantification kit. Each immunoSEQ 96-well plate was sequenced on its own single-read 150-cycle Illumina NextSeq 550 flow cell. The original methods were these. Because the immunoSEQ output held only junctional sequences and lacked quality scores, the filtering could not match the filtering applied to full-length reads. Sequences were annotated with PyIR, a Python wrapper for IgBLAST v1.9, and V/J genes and CDR3 were assigned using IMGT germline references. Reads were removed for weak V/J assignments (E-value above 1e-6), missing CDR3, stop codons, out-of-frame junctions, or ambiguous translated residues. A V3J clonotype was defined by an identical inferred V gene, J gene, and CDR3 amino acid sequence. The percentage overlap between two repertoires was calculated by dividing the number of shared unique clonotypes by the size of the smaller repertoire. Three approaches were used to assess repertoire richness: RTK rarefaction, the Chao1 estimator, and Recon v2.1 estimates of unobserved clonotypes. Generation probabilities for all TCRbeta clonotypes obtained by the gDNA method from a handful of donors were computed using OLGA. In its TCRdb copy, this immuneACCESS table keeps in-frame sequences only and misses some clones. Where compared with another copy, unresolved V genes explain less than half of these, and the others have no known cause. The V and J calls and clone size were taken over from that table, and D and trimming were inferred from the DNA. The sample table records over a million clones; roughly 75% of these occur just once. Over 1.3% of the sample rests with the top ten.

The donors were healthy, HIV-negative adults with no recently reported acute infections or vaccinations. Every donor was a Caucasian adult living in Nashville, Tennessee, USA. CD4+ T cells were enriched by magnetic negative selection, after which naive cells were positively selected on CD45RA and the negative fraction was taken as the memory subset. Blood was collected by leukapheresis, and PBMCs were isolated by Ficoll-Histopaque density gradient centrifugation and then cryopreserved in liquid nitrogen vapor phase. Analytical flow cytometry was used to check the purity and quantity of each magnetically sorted T cell population. Each sorted fraction had its genomic DNA isolated and then quantified by UV absorbance on a Nanodrop 2000c.

The sequence links TRBV7-2 to TRBJ1-2; 8 bases in between match TRBD1. The sample was memory CD4+ T cells sorted from blood. The label giving this sample's cell subset or site can be read as: CD45RA-negative fraction. This clonotype originated in a man between 18 and 35 years old in good health. This receptor carries the CDR3 CASSQDRVAGYTF. Read as DNA, the sequence is TGTGCCAGCAGCCAGGACAGGGTGGCTGGCTACACCTTC.